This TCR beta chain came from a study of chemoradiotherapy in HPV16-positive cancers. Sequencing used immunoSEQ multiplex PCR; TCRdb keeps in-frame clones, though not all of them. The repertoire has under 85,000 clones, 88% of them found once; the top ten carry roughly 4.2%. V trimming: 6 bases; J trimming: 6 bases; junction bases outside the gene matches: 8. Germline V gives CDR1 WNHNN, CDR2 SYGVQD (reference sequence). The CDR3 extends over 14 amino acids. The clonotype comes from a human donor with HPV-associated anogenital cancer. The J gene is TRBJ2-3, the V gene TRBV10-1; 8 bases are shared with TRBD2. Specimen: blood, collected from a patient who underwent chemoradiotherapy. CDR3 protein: CASSSGLAGDTQYF. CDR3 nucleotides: TGCGCCAGCAGCTCCGGACTAGCCGGTGATACGCAGTATTTT.